The clone carrying this T cell receptor (beta chain) was observed many times. These data originate in a study of human T cells and chemical hapten exposure. The time point: healthy volunteer bleed at 2 weeks. RNA extraction used unfractionated whole blood as the source of total RNA. Each CDR3 protein is one row after TCRdb ran MiXCR on the RACE reads. The repertoire has tens of thousands of distinct CDR3 sequences, less than 8% of them found once; the top ten carry almost 10%. The source material was whole blood. This sequence originates from a human donor in good health. Some clones in this sample may be carry-over from other donors' samples.

As DNA, the CDR3 is TGCAGCGTTTATATGAGCTCCTACAATGAGCAGTTCTTC. The encoded protein is CSVYMSSYNEQFF. The genes are TRBV29-1 and TRBJ2-1; D call uncertain. In germline, CDR1 is SQVTM, CDR2 ANQGSEA. There are 13 residues in the CDR3. With 5 bases removed from V and 0 bases from J, the gap between germline ends came to 8 bases.